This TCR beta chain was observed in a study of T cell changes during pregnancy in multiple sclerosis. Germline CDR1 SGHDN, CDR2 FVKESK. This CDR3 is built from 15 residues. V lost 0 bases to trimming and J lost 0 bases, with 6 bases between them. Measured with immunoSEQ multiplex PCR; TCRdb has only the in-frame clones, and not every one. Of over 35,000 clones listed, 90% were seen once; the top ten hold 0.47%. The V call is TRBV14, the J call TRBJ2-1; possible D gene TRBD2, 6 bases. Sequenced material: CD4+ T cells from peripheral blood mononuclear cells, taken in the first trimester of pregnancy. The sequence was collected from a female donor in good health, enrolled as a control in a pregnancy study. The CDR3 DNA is TGTGCCAGCAGCCAAGAGGGGGGCTCCTACAATGAGCAGTTCTTC. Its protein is CASSQEGGSYNEQFF. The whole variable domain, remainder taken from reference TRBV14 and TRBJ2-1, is EAGVTQFPSHSVIEKGQTVTLRCDPISGHDNLYWYRRVMGKEIKFLLHFVKESKQDESGMPNNRFLAERTGGTYSTLKVQPAELEDSGVYFCASSQEGGSYNEQFFGPGTRLTVL.